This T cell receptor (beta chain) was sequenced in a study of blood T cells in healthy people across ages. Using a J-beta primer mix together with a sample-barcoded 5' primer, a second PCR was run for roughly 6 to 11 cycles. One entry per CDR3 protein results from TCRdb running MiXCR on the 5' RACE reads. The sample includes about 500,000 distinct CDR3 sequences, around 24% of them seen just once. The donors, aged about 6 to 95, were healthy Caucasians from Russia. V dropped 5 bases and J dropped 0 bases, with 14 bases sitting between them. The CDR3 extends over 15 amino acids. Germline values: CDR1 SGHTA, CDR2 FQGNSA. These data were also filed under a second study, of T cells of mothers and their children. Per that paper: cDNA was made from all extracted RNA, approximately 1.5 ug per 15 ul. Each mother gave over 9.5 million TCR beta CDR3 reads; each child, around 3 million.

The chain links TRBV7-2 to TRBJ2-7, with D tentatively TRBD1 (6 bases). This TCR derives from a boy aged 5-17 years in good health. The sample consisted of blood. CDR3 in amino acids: CASSPRRGTSYEQYF. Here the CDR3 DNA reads TGTGCCAGCAGCCCACGAAGGGGGACCTCCTACGAGCAGTACTTC.